What follows are 4 T cell receptor beta chains derived from one specimen sequenced in a study of blood T cell repertoires in COVID-19. Profiling relied on immunoSEQ multiplex PCR, and the TCRdb table lists in-frame clones only, not all of them. The data contain around 300,000 clones, about 89% of them singletons. Sequences were obtained from peripheral blood. The source is a man between 45 and 60 years old with acute or convalescent COVID-19.

About this clone itself: This same CDR3 is encoded by further DNA sequences in the sample. V gene TRBV7-3 combines with J gene TRBJ2-1; 11 bases agree with TRBD2. The CDR3 loop spans 15 amino acids. Per germline, CDR1 SGHTA and CDR2 FQGTGA. J was trimmed by 4 bases and V by 5 bases; bases with no gene match: 4. The DNA of the CDR3 is TGTGCCAGCAGCCCAGGACTAGCGGGTTACAATGAGCAGTTCTTC. Its translation is CASSPGLAGYNEQFF. The full variable domain, completed using reference TRBV7-3 and TRBJ2-1, is GAGVSQTPSNKVTEKGKYVELRCDPISGHTALYWYRQSLGQGPEFLIYFQGTGAADDSGLPNDRFFAVRPEGSVSTLKIQRTERGDSAVYLCASSPGLAGYNEQFFGPGTRLTVL.

The CDR3 reads CASSPGTGAHYGYTF. CDR3 DNA sequence: TGTGCCAGCTCACCAGGGACAGGGGCCCACTATGGCTACACCTTC. This rearrangement joins TRBV18 to TRBJ1-2; 10 bases are a match to TRBD1. Germline lookup yields CDR1 KGHSH and CDR2 LQKENI. The CDR3 extends over 15 amino acids. The trim removed 2 bases at V and 3 bases at J, leaving 3 bases unmatched.

The rearrangement links TRBV30 to TRBJ2-3; 10 bases map to TRBD2. V trimming: 1 base; J trimming: 5 bases; junction bases outside the gene matches: 6. The CDR3 consists of 15 residues. The V gene's germline CDR1 is GTSNPN and CDR2 SVGIG (reference sequence). CDR3 sequence: CAWSDGAGGRDTQYF. The DNA of the CDR3 is TGTGCCTGGAGTGATGGAGCGGGGGGGCGAGATACGCAGTATTTT.

V is TRBV30 and J is TRBJ1-1; D is perhaps TRBD1 (5 bases). This CDR3 spans 13 amino acids. CDR1 GTSNPN and CDR2 SVGIG come from the germline V gene (reference sequence). Deletions cut 7 bases from V and 2 bases from J, with 14 bases between. In DNA form, the CDR3 reads TGTGCCTCCCCGGGCAGGGCCAACACTGAAGCTTTCTTT. Protein: CASPGRANTEAFF.